One sample yielded the 14 T cell receptor beta chains listed below, sequenced in a study of regulatory T cells in long-lasting Graves disease. Libraries of TCR beta came from iRepertoire HTBI primers plus Arm-PCR of CDR3 regions. TCRdb independently ran MiXCR on the multiplex PCR reads; one entry per CDR3 protein. The sample lists roughly 500,000 distinct CDR3 sequences; approximately 22% were seen once. The time point is: persistent/refractory GD, antithyroid drugs over 5 years with positive TRAb. The TCR library was made from RNA extracted from PBMCs. The specimen was peripheral blood mononuclear cells (PBMCs), collected when the disease was refractory, from a patient treated with antithyroid drugs. The receptors shown here come from a female donor with Graves disease.

V gene TRBV10-3 combines with J gene TRBJ2-3; D uncertain. This CDR3 contains 17 residues. V was clipped by 5 bases and J by 4 bases, with 22 bases between them. Germline CDR1 and CDR2: ENHRY and SYGVKD. The CDR3 DNA is TGTGCCATCAGTTCATCGATGGACCACCCGCACCCAGATACGCAGTATTTT. This gives the protein CAISSSMDHPHPDTQYF.

The table lists this clonotype with many counts. CDR3 bases: TGTGCCACCAGCAGAGATTTTAGGACGACAGGGAGGGACGGGGAGCTGTTTTTT. This codes for CATSRDFRTTGRDGELFF. The chain recombines TRBV15 with TRBJ2-2; TRBD1 or TRBD2 may be the D gene (7 bases each). This CDR3 region has 18 residues. Trimming removed 0 bases at V and 7 bases at J, with 21 bases between. Germline CDR1 LNHNV, CDR2 YYDKDF (reference sequence).

Worth noting for this clonotype: One end of the junction varies from germline; a read error may be responsible. This sequence joins TRBV11-2 and TRBJ2-7; D remains unclear. Germline loops: CDR1 SGHAT, CDR2 FQNNGV. CDR3 length: 13 amino acids. The DNA of the CDR3 is TGTGCCAGCAGCTTCGGCGGATCCTGCGAGCAGTACTTC. Protein sequence: CASSFGGSCEQYF.

CDR3 sequence (DNA): TGTGCCAGCAGGACGGGGACAGGGGCTTCACCCCTCCACTTT. Its protein product is CASRTGTGASPLHF. This chain links TRBV2 with TRBJ1-6; 10 bases align to TRBD1. The CDR3 covers 14 residues. The germline CDR1 and CDR2 sequences are SNHLY and FYNNEI. Trimming at V came to 6 bases and at J to 9 bases, leaving 5 bases not matched to a gene.

Remarks on this clonotype: One end of the junction does not line up with germline, which may come from a read error. The chain couples TRBV12-3 or TRBV12-4 to TRBJ2-7, with a possible D match to TRBD1 (6 bases). This CDR3 comprises 11 residues. In DNA, the CDR3 is TGTGCCAGCAGACGACAGGCTGAGCAATACTTC. This encodes CASRRQAEQYF.

This clonotype was detected many times. The chain links TRBV11-2 to TRBJ2-7, with 11 bases identical to TRBD1. The trim removed 4 bases at V and 5 bases at J, leaving 13 bases unmatched. The CDR3 spans 17 residues. The germline V gene encodes CDR1 SGHAT and CDR2 FQNNGV. CDR3 in amino acids: CASSSIRDRGISHEQYF. The DNA of the CDR3 is TGTGCCAGCAGCTCGATCCGGGACAGGGGGATCTCTCACGAGCAGTACTTC.

This clonotype was seen a few times. The rearrangement links TRBV5-4 to TRBJ2-5, with D perhaps TRBD1 (5 bases). From germline, CDR1 is SGHNT and CDR2 YYREEE (reference sequence). The CDR3 totals 14 residues. The ends were cut back, 6 bases at V and 8 bases at J, with 20 bases in the middle. The CDR3 is CASNFQGTIETQYF. As DNA, the CDR3 is TGTGCCAGCAACTTCCAGGGCACTATAGAAACCCAGTACTTC. The full variable domain, with the rest looked up from reference TRBV5-4 and TRBJ2-5, is ETGVTQSPTHLIKTRGQQVTLRCSSQSGHNTVSWYQQALGQGPQFIFQYYREEENGRGNFPPRFSGLQFPNYSSELNVNALELDDSALYLCASNFQGTIETQYFGPGTRLLVL.

This clonotype was observed a few times. This chain uses TRBV12-3 or TRBV12-4 with TRBJ1-1; D gene unclear. The CDR3 sequence is 15 residues long. The V and J ends lost 5 bases and 0 bases respectively, with 13 bases between them. CDR3: CASSGRWGMNTEAFF. The DNA for the CDR3 is TGTGCCAGCAGTGGCCGTTGGGGAATGAACACTGAAGCTTTCTTT.

The chain carries TRBV29-1 and TRBJ1-4; D uncertain. This CDR3 has 12 amino acids. Trimming stripped 4 bases from V and 5 bases from J, with 8 bases between. From germline, CDR1 is SQVTM and CDR2 ANQGSEA. CDR3 region: CSVVSGNEKLFF. The CDR3 nucleotides read TGCAGCGTTGTGTCGGGGAATGAAAAACTGTTTTTT. Looking up the rest from reference TRBV29-1 and TRBJ1-4 gives the full variable domain: SAVISQKPSRDICQRGTSLTIQCQVDSQVTMMFWYRQQPGQSLTLIATANQGSEATYESGFVIDKFPISRPNLTFSTLTVSNMSPEDSSIYLCSVVSGNEKLFFGSGTQLSVL.

This rearrangement joins TRBV24-1 to TRBJ1-5; D not certain. The CDR3 spans 16 residues. Trimming shortened V by 4 bases and J by 3 bases, and 15 bases separated the two germline ends. Per germline, CDR1 KGHDR and CDR2 SFDVKD. The CDR3 nucleotides read TGTGCCACCAGTGACCTGCTTCGGGGTATCAATCAGCCCCAGCATTTT. This encodes CATSDLLRGINQPQHF.

Ten or more counts support this clonotype. An end of the junction differs from the germline gene, which may be a read error. The chain has TRBV12-3 or TRBV12-4 and TRBJ1-2; 7 nucleotides match TRBD1. The CDR3 has 12 residues. CDR3 coding DNA: TGTGCCAGCAGTTTAGAGGGGGCGAGTTCGCGCTTC. Protein: CASSLEGASSRF.

This clonotype was observed once. This chain joins TRBV2 and TRBJ2-3; 8 bases align to TRBD2. The V gene's germline CDR1 is SNHLY and CDR2 FYNNEI. The CDR3 has 16 residues. Trimming removed 7 bases from V and 4 bases from J; junction bases left unmatched: 13. Here the CDR3 DNA reads TGTGCCAGCAATTACCCCGGACTAGCTGTGTCAGATACGCAGTATTTT. Protein product: CASNYPGLAVSDTQYF.

In this sample, this clonotype turned up a few times. The CDR3 reads CSARTEWAYEQYF. The CDR3 bases are TGCAGTGCTAGAACCGAGTGGGCCTACGAGCAGTACTTC. The chain links TRBV20-1 to TRBJ2-7; D is undetermined. V lost 2 bases and J lost 2, with 10 bases in between. This CDR3 comprises 13 residues. The V gene's germline CDR1 is DFQATT and CDR2 SNEGSKA (reference sequence).

This clonotype occurred many times. The rearrangement joins TRBV28 to TRBJ1-4; 10 bases map to TRBD1. V was clipped by 6 bases and J by 10 bases; unmatched bases: 11. Germline V gene lookup returns CDR1 MDHEN and CDR2 SYDVKM. CDR3 size: 15 residues. CDR3 protein: CASSPSTGGAGKLFF. The CDR3 bases are TGTGCCAGCAGCCCTTCGACAGGGGGCGCGGGAAAACTGTTTTTT.